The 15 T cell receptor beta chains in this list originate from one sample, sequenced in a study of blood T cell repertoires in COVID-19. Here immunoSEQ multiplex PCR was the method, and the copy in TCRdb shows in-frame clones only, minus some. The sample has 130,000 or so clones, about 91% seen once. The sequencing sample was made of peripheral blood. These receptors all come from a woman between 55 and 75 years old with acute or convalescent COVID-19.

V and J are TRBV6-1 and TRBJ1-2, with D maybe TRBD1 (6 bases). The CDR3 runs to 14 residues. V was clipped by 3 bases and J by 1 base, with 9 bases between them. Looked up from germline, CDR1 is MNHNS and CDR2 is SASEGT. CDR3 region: CASSEGQINYGYTF. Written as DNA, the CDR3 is TGTGCCAGCAGTGAGGGACAAATTAACTATGGCTACACCTTC.

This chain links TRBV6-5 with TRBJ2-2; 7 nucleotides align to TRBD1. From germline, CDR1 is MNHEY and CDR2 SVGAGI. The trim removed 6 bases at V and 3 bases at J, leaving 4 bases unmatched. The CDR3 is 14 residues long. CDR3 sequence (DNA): TGTGCCAGCAGCCGGGACAGTTACACCGGGGAGCTGTTTTTT. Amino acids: CASSRDSYTGELFF.

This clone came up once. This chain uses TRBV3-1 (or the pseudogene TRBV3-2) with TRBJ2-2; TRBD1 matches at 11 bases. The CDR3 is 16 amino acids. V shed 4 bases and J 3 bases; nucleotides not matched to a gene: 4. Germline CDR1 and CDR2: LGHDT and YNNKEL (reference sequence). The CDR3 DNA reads TGTGCCAGCAGCCGCGGACAGGGGGCGGACACCGGGGAGCTGTTTTTT. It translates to CASSRGQGADTGELFF.

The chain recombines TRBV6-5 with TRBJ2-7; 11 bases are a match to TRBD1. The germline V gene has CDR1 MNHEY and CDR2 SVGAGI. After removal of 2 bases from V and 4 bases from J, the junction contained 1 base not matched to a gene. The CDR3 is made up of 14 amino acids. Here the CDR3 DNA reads TGTGCCAGCAGTTACGGGACAGGGGGGTACGAGCAGTACTTC. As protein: CASSYGTGGYEQYF.

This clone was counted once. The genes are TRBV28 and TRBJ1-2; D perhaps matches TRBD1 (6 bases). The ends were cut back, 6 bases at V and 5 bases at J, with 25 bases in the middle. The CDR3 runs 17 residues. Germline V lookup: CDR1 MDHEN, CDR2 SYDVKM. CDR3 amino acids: CASRPETGTLEGYGYTF. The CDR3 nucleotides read TGTGCCAGCAGGCCCGAGACCGGGACATTAGAGGGTTATGGCTACACCTTC.

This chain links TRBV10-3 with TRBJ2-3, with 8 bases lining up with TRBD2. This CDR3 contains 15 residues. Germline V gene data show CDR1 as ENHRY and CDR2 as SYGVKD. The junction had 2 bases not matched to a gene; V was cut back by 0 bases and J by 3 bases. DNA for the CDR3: TGTGCCATCAGTGAGTCTAGCGGGGAAACAGATACGCAGTATTTT. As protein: CAISESSGETDTQYF.

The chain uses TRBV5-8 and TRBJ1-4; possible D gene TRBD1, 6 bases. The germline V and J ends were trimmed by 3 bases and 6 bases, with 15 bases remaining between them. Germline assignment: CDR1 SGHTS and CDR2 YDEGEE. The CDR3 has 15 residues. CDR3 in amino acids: CASSWIRGADEKLFF. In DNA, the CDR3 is TGTGCCAGCAGCTGGATTCGGGGGGCGGATGAAAAACTGTTTTTT.

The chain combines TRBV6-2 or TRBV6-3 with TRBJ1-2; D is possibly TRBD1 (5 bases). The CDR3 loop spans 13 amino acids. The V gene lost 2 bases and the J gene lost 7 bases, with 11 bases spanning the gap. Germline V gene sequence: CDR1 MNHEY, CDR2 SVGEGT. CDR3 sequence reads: CASSYLQGGGYTF. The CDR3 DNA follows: TGTGCCAGCAGTTACCTCCAGGGCGGTGGCTACACCTTC.

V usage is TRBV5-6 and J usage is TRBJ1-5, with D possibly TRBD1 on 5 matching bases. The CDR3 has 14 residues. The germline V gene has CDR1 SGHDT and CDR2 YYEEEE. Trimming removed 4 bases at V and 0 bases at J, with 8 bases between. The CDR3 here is CASSAGLSNQPQHF. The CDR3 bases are TGTGCCAGCAGCGCGGGACTTAGCAATCAGCCCCAGCATTTT.

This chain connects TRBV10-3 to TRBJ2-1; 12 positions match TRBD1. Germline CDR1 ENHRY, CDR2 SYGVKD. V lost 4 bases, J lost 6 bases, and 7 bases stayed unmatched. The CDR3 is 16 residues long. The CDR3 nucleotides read TGTGCCATCAGTGGGTGGGGACAGGGGGCTTCCAATGAGCAGTTCTTC. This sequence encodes CAISGWGQGASNEQFF.

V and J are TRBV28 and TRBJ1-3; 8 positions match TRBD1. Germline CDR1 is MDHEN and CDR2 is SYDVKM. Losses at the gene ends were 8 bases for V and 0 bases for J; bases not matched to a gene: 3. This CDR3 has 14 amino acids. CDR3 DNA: TGTGCCAGCCGGACAGGGATCTCTGGAAACACCATATATTTT. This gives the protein CASRTGISGNTIYF.

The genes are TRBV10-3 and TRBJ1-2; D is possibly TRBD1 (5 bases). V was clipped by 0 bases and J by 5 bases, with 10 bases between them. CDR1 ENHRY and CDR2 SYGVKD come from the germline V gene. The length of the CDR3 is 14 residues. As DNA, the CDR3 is TGTGCCATCAGTGAGTCAGCACAGGCATATGGCTACACCTTC. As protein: CAISESAQAYGYTF.

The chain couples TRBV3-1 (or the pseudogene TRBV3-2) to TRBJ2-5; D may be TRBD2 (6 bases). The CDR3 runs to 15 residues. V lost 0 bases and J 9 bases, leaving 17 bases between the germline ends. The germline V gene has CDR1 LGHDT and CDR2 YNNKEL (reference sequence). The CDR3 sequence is CASSQDRGFSRAQYF. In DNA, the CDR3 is TGTGCCAGCAGCCAAGATCGGGGGTTTAGCCGGGCCCAGTACTTC.

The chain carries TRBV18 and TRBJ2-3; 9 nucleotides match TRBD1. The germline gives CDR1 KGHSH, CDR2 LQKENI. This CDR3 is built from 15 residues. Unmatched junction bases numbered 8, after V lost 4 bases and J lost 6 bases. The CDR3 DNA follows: TGTGCCAGCTCACGCCCGGGACAGGGTTCCGATACGCAGTATTTT. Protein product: CASSRPGQGSDTQYF.

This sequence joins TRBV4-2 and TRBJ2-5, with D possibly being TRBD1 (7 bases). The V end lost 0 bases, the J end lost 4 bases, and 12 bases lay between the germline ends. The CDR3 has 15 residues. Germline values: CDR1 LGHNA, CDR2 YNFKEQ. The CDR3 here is CASSQDQGGTETQYF. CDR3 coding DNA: TGTGCCAGCAGCCAAGATCAGGGGGGTACAGAGACCCAGTACTTC.